What follows describes a single T cell receptor (beta chain). Residents of under 25 US areas, aged about 18 to 89 years, made up the participants. Participants reported their clinical history, and cohort assignment relied on those reports. The data stem from a study of blood T cell repertoires in COVID-19. Study-wide background: Recovered status applied to Cohort 3 donors who had two consecutive negative PCRs. It also applied to those with clearance or with symptom resolution.

The CDR3 runs 14 residues. With 6 bases clipped from V and 3 bases from J, the junction kept 8 bases outside the gene matches. CDR1 and CDR2 (germline): SQVTM, ANQGSEA. How the authors handled the data: From reference gene primer amplification, estimates of nucleated cell counts were derived. Repertoires were generated with immunoSEQ multiplex PCR, while TCRdb's copy carries only in-frame clones and drops some. V, J and clone size are those of that table, while D and trimming were read from the DNA. The sample gives a few hundred thousand clones, 87% of which show up once; 1.5% to 2.5% is in the top ten.

This sequence originates from a man aged 40-55 years in a cohort exposed to, infected with or recovered from COVID-19 (not recorded which). Sequenced material: PBMCs or T cells enriched from blood (not recorded which). The rearrangement joins TRBV29-1 to TRBJ1-1; TRBD1 matches at 9 bases. CDR3 in amino acids: CSVRVQGADTEAFF. The DNA for the CDR3 is TGCAGCGTCCGGGTACAGGGGGCGGACACTGAAGCTTTCTTT.